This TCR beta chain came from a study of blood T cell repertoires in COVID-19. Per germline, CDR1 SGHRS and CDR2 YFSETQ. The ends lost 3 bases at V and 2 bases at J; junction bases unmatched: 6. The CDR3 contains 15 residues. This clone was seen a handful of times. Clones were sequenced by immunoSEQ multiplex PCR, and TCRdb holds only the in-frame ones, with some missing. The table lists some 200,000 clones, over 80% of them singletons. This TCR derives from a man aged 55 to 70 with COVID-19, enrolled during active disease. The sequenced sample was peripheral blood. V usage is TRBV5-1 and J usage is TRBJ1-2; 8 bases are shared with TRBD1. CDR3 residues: CASSSGQATNYGYTF. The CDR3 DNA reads TGCGCCAGCAGCTCGGGACAGGCTACCAACTATGGCTACACCTTC.